This TCR beta chain derives from a study of post-analysis software for immune sequencing data. Study conclusions and caveats: Five TRBV segments, TRBV5-6, TRBV5-1 and TRBV20-1 among them, were found more frequent in patients than controls.

Sequencing libraries made from TCR beta cDNA carried unique molecular identifiers. TCRdb ran MiXCR on the PCR reads and lists one entry per CDR3 protein. The sample has 500,000 to 600,000 distinct CDR3 sequences; around 44% are singletons. The CDR3 sequence is 17 residues long. V shed 0 bases and J shed 5 bases, with 20 bases lying between them. The germline V gene has CDR1 MNHEY and CDR2 SVGAGI. With respect to this clonotype: What it recognizes is unknown.

The sequencing sample was made of blood. The clonotype originates from a girl between 5 and 17 years old with multiple sclerosis. The rearrangement links TRBV6-5 to TRBJ2-7, with TRBD2 as a possible D gene (5 bases). The CDR3 region is CASSYSRARQDEDEQYF. The CDR3 DNA sequence: TGTGCCAGCAGTTACTCGAGGGCTCGTCAGGATGAGGACGAGCAGTACTTC.